This entry is about one T cell receptor beta chain. What this receptor recognizes is not known. No base qualities exist here, and no much larger clone lies one base off it. TCRbeta CDR3 regions were amplified from genomic DNA by means of the immunoSEQ Assay, a bias-controlled multiplex PCR. Turning to the authors' computational methods: Nucleated cell counts per sample were estimated from amplification of reference gene primers within the assay. Sequence reads were collapsed and filtered to measure the absolute abundance of every unique TCRbeta CDR3 rearrangement. For each sample, productive Simpson clonality was calculated as the square root of Simpson's diversity index across productive rearrangements. TCRdb stores this immuneACCESS table with in-frame sequences only. Part of the clones is absent; in the studies checked, under half of the shortfall reflects unresolved V genes, and no reason is known for the rest. For V, J and clone size, that table is used; D and trimming come from the DNA. The sample profile shows 70,000 or so clones; roughly 90% of them were found once. In total, the top ten clones hold about 0.5% of the sample.

This entry is derived from a study of blood T cell repertoires in COVID-19 (dated by TCRdb to about 2020). Broadly, across the study: Collaborator samples came from the United States, Italy and Spain and covered acute and convalescent phases of COVID-19. HLA class I and class II types, where available, came from metadata supplied by the sample provider rather than from assay-based typing. Sample metadata almost always included a de-identified subject ID, COVID-19 status, age in years and sex. A freely available public database, intended as a resource for researchers studying the immune response to SARS-CoV-2, is where the repertoires were released. Subjects who had been exposed to COVID-19, were actively infected with it, or had recovered from it provided the deeply sampled blood TCRbeta repertoires that made up the dataset. Samples came from the ongoing ImmuneRACE study (first 160 participants) plus 1,254 subjects from 6 global collaborators. The material from the prospective study consisted of cDNA or gDNA derived from T cells, B-cell-depleted T cells, or PBMCs.

Study-wide conclusions, independent of this receptor: How much clinical and demographic metadata was included differed by source and by participant, and the metadata was provided uncurated.

Whole blood was collected in K2EDTA tubes by collaborating institutions according to the institutions' own protocols. Collaborator samples were shipped for TCRbeta analysis as frozen whole blood, isolated PBMCs, or DNA extracted from either sample type. CDR1 and CDR2 are drawn from the germline V gene: SGHAT, FQNNGV. The CDR3 numbers 15 residues from cysteine through phenylalanine. The DNA shown is the 45-base CDR3, in frame from base 1. The junction shows trimming of 4 bases on V and 8 bases on J, and the gene matches do not reach 7 bases of it. This receptor chain uses TRBV11-2 and TRBJ1-6, and 8 junction bases match TRBD1. Material: peripheral blood. The receptor was derived from a man in his 60s with acute or convalescent COVID-19. The CDR3 corresponds to CASSWIRGLYSPLHF. The bases are TGTGCCAGCAGCTGGATCAGGGGGCTGTATTCACCCCTCCACTTT.